The clone carrying this TCR beta chain was seen a single time. The data belong to a study of blood T cell repertoires in COVID-19. Study background: There were acute and convalescent COVID-19 samples, and they came from the United States, Italy and Spain. T cells, B-cell-depleted T cells, or PBMCs provided the cDNA or gDNA that served as material.

The V gene lost 0 bases and the J gene lost 2 bases, with 10 bases spanning the gap. Germline loops: CDR1 KGHSH, CDR2 LQKENI. The CDR3 has 15 residues. Profiled with immunoSEQ multiplex PCR; TCRdb holds only in-frame clones, not every one. The repertoire holds about 110,000 clones, with roughly 85% as singletons. V and J are TRBV18 and TRBJ1-2; no clear D gene. The sample comprised peripheral blood. The clonotype originates from a human donor in a cohort sampled during active COVID-19. CDR3 protein: CASSPPPRQNYGYTF. CDR3 sequence (DNA): TGTGCCAGCTCACCACCCCCCAGGCAGAACTATGGCTACACCTTC.